This TCR beta chain was identified in a study of CD8 T cells in ankylosing spondylitis. Study-level findings and limits: Earlier authors reported some of these motif variants in reactive arthritis synovial fluid and blood.

J gave up 5 bases and V 2 bases, and 8 bases lay outside the gene matches. From germline, CDR1 is MGHRA and CDR2 YSYEKL. The CDR3 is 15 amino acids. Libraries of TCR beta came from quantitative 5'-RACE with molecular barcodes. TCRdb reprocessed the 5' RACE reads via MiXCR and lists one record per CDR3 protein. The repertoire includes under 300,000 distinct CDR3 sequences, 8% to 11% of them detected once, and 2% to 3% sits in the top ten. This clonotype was counted ten times or more. Its specificity is not known. The genes are TRBV4-1 and TRBJ2-7, with 8 bases that match TRBD1. This TCR came from a male donor with ankylosing spondylitis or in good health (not recorded which). The sequenced sample was blood, either unsorted or a sorted T cell fraction (not recorded which). CDR3 nucleotide sequence: TGCGCCAGCAGCCAACTAGGGGACAGGCAAAACGAGCAGTACTTC. As protein: CASSQLGDRQNEQYF.